What follows describes a single T cell receptor beta chain. This clonotype was observed a handful of times. Its antigen is not yet known. Qualities for individual bases were not recorded, and no much larger clone is one base off. Library prep was done by RT-PCR. The instrument given in TCRdb is Illumina HiSeq 2500. Starting from the raw public reads, TCRdb applied fastp trimming at Q25, assembled clones with MiXCR and retained in-frame beta chains. Each CDR3 protein appears once, grouped with its most common genes and DNA. The sample contains more than 600,000 distinct CDR3 sequences, under 20% of them found a single time. Roughly 11% of the sample rests with the top ten. The germline V gene sets CDR1 to SGHTA and CDR2 to FQGNSA. Including the terminal cysteine and phenylalanine, the CDR3 comprises 14 residues. Left in the record is the CDR3 DNA by itself, 42 bases read in frame from the first base. V ends up 8 bases short and J 5 bases short, with an unmatched junction base count of 6.

This sample is part of a study of response to subunit inactivated influenza vaccine (dated by TCRdb to the late 2010s). For the study in its entirety: Deep quantitative T cell receptor repertoire profiling was used in the study to track responses to a trivalent subunit inactivated influenza vaccine.

General conclusions and limits of the study: It was suggested by the authors that each seasonal influenza vaccination may recruit only a limited number of new T cells.

Recombination connected TRBV7-2 to TRBJ2-7, with 13 central nucleotides matching TRBD2. The origin of this receptor is a man aged 50 to 60 who received an inactivated influenza vaccine. Donor details come from another sample of the same person, matched by shared clones. The material sequenced was PBMCs from blood, taken about 5 days after vaccination. The CDR3 protein: CASRAGLAGNEQYF. In nucleotide form, the sequence is TGTGCCAGCCGGGCGGGACTAGCGGGAAACGAGCAGTACTTC.